These 28 T cell receptor beta chains came from one sample sequenced in a study of T cells in Graves' hyperthyroidism and ophthalmopathy (dated by TCRdb to about 2019). Library construction relied on multiplex PCR. The sequencer listed for this sample is Illumina HiSeq 2000. TCR beta CDR3 regions were amplified from RNA transcripts. The first round of RT-PCR for the TCR CDR3 was performed with the HTBI primer set and the Qiagen OneStep RT-PCR kit. The public reads were reanalyzed by TCRdb: fastp trimming at Q25, MiXCR alignment, in-frame beta chains only. Each entry is one CDR3 protein sequence, shown with its most common DNA and genes. The sample table contains 400,000 to 600,000 distinct CDR3 sequences; only one count was recorded for around 16% of them. The top ten clonotypes cover over 25% of the sample. Sequenced sample: blood. These TCRs come from a woman in her twenties or thirties with Graves' ophthalmopathy.

This clonotype occurred a few times. DNA for the CDR3: TGCAGCGTATCTTGGGGCGCGGGAGGGACCGGGGAGCTGTTTTTT. Protein: CSVSWGAGGTGELFF. This chain connects TRBV29-1 to TRBJ2-2; 9 nucleotides match TRBD2. The V gene end was trimmed by 6 bases and the J gene end by 5 bases; junction bases not matched to a gene: 10. The CDR3 has 15 amino acids. The V gene's germline CDR1 is SQVTM and CDR2 ANQGSEA.

This clonotype was recorded a few times. The rearrangement uses TRBV7-9 and TRBJ2-7; 13 bases fit TRBD2. The CDR3 is 16 amino acids. CDR1 SEHNR and CDR2 FQNEAQ come from the germline V gene (reference sequence). V lost 4 bases, J lost 4 bases, and 7 bases stayed unmatched. The CDR3 is CASSSWTSGRIYEQYF. As DNA, the CDR3 is TGTGCCAGCAGCTCCTGGACTAGCGGGAGAATTTACGAGCAGTACTTC.

Ten or more counts support this clonotype. The CDR3 reads CASIAGRGQPQHF. In DNA, the CDR3 is TGTGCCAGCATCGCAGGGAGAGGTCAGCCCCAGCATTTT. The chain employs TRBV12-3 or TRBV12-4 and TRBJ1-5, with D maybe TRBD1 (5 bases). The ends were cut back, 7 bases at V and 6 bases at J, with 13 bases in the middle. This CDR3 comprises 13 residues.

This clonotype was counted at least ten times. This chain links TRBV30 with TRBJ2-3; D not resolved. CDR1 is GTSNPN, CDR2 SVGIG, per germline (reference sequence). The CDR3 totals 16 residues. Trimming shortened V by 2 bases and J by 1 base, and 16 bases separated the two germline ends. CDR3 region: CAWSSSDPFGTDTQYF. Written as DNA, the CDR3 is TGTGCCTGGAGTTCGTCCGACCCTTTCGGCACAGATACGCAGTATTTT.

CDR3 bases: TGTGCCAGCAGCCCGATGGGGACTAGCGGGTTTTCCTACAATGAGCAGTTCTTC. Translated: CASSPMGTSGFSYNEQFF. This sequence joins TRBV7-2 and TRBJ2-1; 12 bases are shared with TRBD2. V shed 5 bases, J shed 1 base, and the junction held 9 bases outside the gene matches. CDR3 length: 18 amino acids. Germline CDR1 SGHTA, CDR2 FQGNSA.

To note about this clonotype: Possible read error: a much larger clone is one base away. The chain is built from TRBV20-1 and TRBJ2-7; TRBD2 aligns across 11 bases. The CDR3 is made up of 14 amino acids. The germline gives CDR1 DFQATT, CDR2 SNEGSKA (reference sequence). The CDR3 nucleotides are TGCAGTGCTGGACTAGCGGGCAGCTCCTACAAGCAGTACTTC. As protein: CSAGLAGSSYKQYF.

This clonotype was observed at least ten times. The chain links TRBV20-1 to TRBJ2-4, with D tentatively TRBD1 (5 bases). The CDR3 contains 14 residues. V was pared by 5 bases and J by 2 bases, with 13 bases between. Germline CDR1 reads DFQATT; CDR2 reads SNEGSKA (reference sequence). This CDR3 is CSAASPGTKNIQYF. CDR3 DNA: TGCAGTGCTGCCTCCCCAGGGACCAAAAACATTCAGTACTTC.

The rearrangement uses TRBV7-2 and TRBJ1-5; tentatively, D is TRBD1 (5 bases). Per the germline V gene, CDR1 is SGHTA and CDR2 is FQGNSA. The CDR3 is 16 residues long. The V end lost 5 bases, the J end lost 5 bases, and 19 bases lay between the germline ends. DNA of the CDR3: TGTGCCAGCAGCGGGGGTTTTTCATCAAATTATCAGCCCCAGCATTTT. It encodes CASSGGFSSNYQPQHF.

This clonotype was recorded many times. The genes are TRBV20-1 and TRBJ2-7; D is possibly TRBD2 (5 bases). V was shortened by 6 bases and J by 3 bases, with 12 bases between the two germline ends. Germline loops: CDR1 DFQATT, CDR2 SNEGSKA (reference sequence). This CDR3 spans 12 amino acids. For the CDR3, the DNA is TGCAGTGCCCAGCCCAGCGGCTACGAGCAGTACTTC. This encodes CSAQPSGYEQYF.

This clonotype has more than one count but fewer than ten. A clone one base away is much larger, so this may be a read error. J is TRBJ2-5 and V is TRBV20-1, with a possible D match to TRBD2 (5 bases). CDR3 length equals 13 residues. Germline CDR1 reads DFQATT; CDR2 reads SNEGSKA (reference sequence). CDR3 nucleotides: TGCAGTGCTAGGCGGCTAGCAGAAGAGACCCAGTGCTTC. Protein product: CSARRLAEETQCF.

This clonotype occurred many times. The chain couples TRBV28 to TRBJ2-7; the D gene is possibly TRBD2 (6 bases). There are 14 residues in the CDR3. CDR1 MDHEN and CDR2 SYDVKM come from the germline V gene. V was clipped by 7 bases and J by 7 bases, with 20 bases between them. The CDR3 coding sequence is TGTGCCAGCAAGGACGGAGGGCTCTCTAGGGAGCAGTACTTC. Its translation is CASKDGGLSREQYF.

There are many counts of this clonotype. The chain couples TRBV2 to TRBJ2-3, with D maybe TRBD2 (6 bases). This CDR3 comprises 15 residues. Trimming left V 8 bases short and J 0 bases short, with 15 bases between. The germline V gene encodes CDR1 SNHLY and CDR2 FYNNEI. CDR3 sequence: CASVTGAVSTDTQYF. DNA of the CDR3: TGTGCCAGCGTGACGGGAGCGGTTAGCACAGATACGCAGTATTTT.

The sample holds a few counts of this clonotype. V is TRBV29-1 and J is TRBJ2-1, with TRBD2 matching 8 bases. This CDR3 is built from 11 residues. CDR1 and CDR2 from the germline V gene are SQVTM and ANQGSEA. Losses at the gene ends were 6 bases for V and 6 bases for J; bases not matched to a gene: 1. The CDR3 DNA is TGCAGCGTAACTAGCGGCAATGAGCAGTTCTTC. Translation: CSVTSGNEQFF.

This rearrangement joins TRBV11-2 to TRBJ2-3; 7 bases align to TRBD2. The CDR3 sequence is 13 residues long. V trimming: 4 bases; J trimming: 5 bases; junction bases outside the gene matches: 3. The germline CDR1 and CDR2 sequences are SGHAT and FQNNGV. The CDR3 nucleotides read TGTGCCAGCAGCTGGGGGGGGGTAGATACGCAGTATTTT. Translated, it gives CASSWGGVDTQYF.

This clonotype was detected many times. The chain couples TRBV11-2 to TRBJ2-7; D not certain. Per germline, CDR1 SGHAT and CDR2 FQNNGV. The CDR3 has 13 residues. Trimming pared 5 bases from V and 3 bases from J, leaving 11 bases between. The CDR3 coding sequence is TGTGCCAGCAGCCCCGTAGGCAGCTACGAGCAGTACTTC. This encodes CASSPVGSYEQYF.

This chain uses TRBV28 with TRBJ1-2; TRBD1 agrees at 10 bases. This CDR3 has 15 residues. Trimming cost V 4 bases and J 7 bases; bases outside gene matches: 9. The V gene's germline CDR1 is MDHEN and CDR2 SYDVKM. CDR3 sequence (DNA): TGTGCCAGCAGTTCCCCCGGGACAGGGGACGGTGGCTACACCTTC. This gives the protein CASSSPGTGDGGYTF.

About this clonotype: A read error may produce the germline difference seen at one junction end. The chain recombines TRBV4-1 with TRBJ2-4, with 7 bases lining up with TRBD1. The CDR3 totals 15 residues. Germline CDR1 and CDR2: MGHRA and YSYEKL. The CDR3 region is CASSQVGQAINIQYF. For the CDR3, the DNA is TGCGCCAGCAGCCAAGTTGGACAGGCCATAAACATTCAGTACTTC.

The J gene is TRBJ2-5, the V gene TRBV12-3 or TRBV12-4; D is undetermined. V lost 7 bases and J 1 base, leaving 10 bases between the germline ends. This CDR3 has 13 amino acids. The CDR3 is CASMTGLQETQYF. CDR3 in DNA: TGTGCCAGCATGACCGGCCTCCAAGAGACCCAGTACTTC.

This clonotype was seen at least ten times. The chain employs TRBV12-3 or TRBV12-4 and TRBJ1-6; weak D call: TRBD1 (6 bases). V shed 6 bases and J shed 7 bases, with 13 bases lying between them. The CDR3 contains 14 residues. Here the CDR3 DNA reads TGTGCCAGCAGCCTTACGGGGGGCAATTCACCCCTCCACTTT. Its protein product is CASSLTGGNSPLHF.

This clonotype came up many times. This sequence joins TRBV7-3 and TRBJ2-1; TRBD1 matches at 7 bases. The ends lost 4 bases at V and 3 bases at J; junction bases unmatched: 9. Germline CDR1 and CDR2: SGHTA and FQGTGA. The CDR3 has 16 residues. CDR3 in DNA: TGTGCCAGCAGCTCACAAACAGGGGTCGGCTACAATGAGCAGTTCTTC. This encodes CASSSQTGVGYNEQFF.

This clonotype was detected ten times or more. The J gene is TRBJ2-7, the V gene TRBV2; D is uncertain. Trimming shortened V by 2 bases and J by 9 bases, and 11 bases separated the two germline ends. Germline V gene data show CDR1 as SNHLY and CDR2 as FYNNEI. The CDR3 is 12 amino acids. CDR3 coding DNA: TGTGCCAGCAGTGAATCCCCATCGGTGCAGTACTTC. This codes for CASSESPSVQYF.

This clonotype was detected ten times or more. The J gene is TRBJ2-2, the V gene TRBV3-1; no clear D gene. This CDR3 has 15 residues. Germline lookup yields CDR1 LGHDT and CDR2 YNNKEL (reference sequence). V shed 5 bases and J shed 1 base, with 11 bases lying between them. The CDR3 nucleotides read TGTGCCAGCAGCATGGTTCCGGAGAACACCGGGGAGCTGTTTTTT. Translating gives CASSMVPENTGELFF. The full variable domain, rest sourced from reference TRBV3-1 and TRBJ2-2, is DTAVSQTPKYLVTQMGNDKSIKCEQNLGHDTMYWYKQDSKKFLKIMFSYNNKELIINETVPNRFSPKSPDKAHLNLHINSLELGDSAVYFCASSMVPENTGELFFGEGSRLTVL.

This clonotype has at least ten counts. The chain joins TRBV20-1 to TRBJ1-1; tentative D call: TRBD1 (6 bases). Trimming took off 6 bases at V and 1 base at J, with 15 bases between the two ends. Germline V gives CDR1 DFQATT, CDR2 SNEGSKA (reference sequence). The CDR3 is 14 residues long. In DNA form, the CDR3 reads TGCAGTGCGTCGGGGGCGGTGGGGAACACTGAAGCTTTCTTT. Amino acids: CSASGAVGNTEAFF.

V usage is TRBV24-1 and J usage is TRBJ2-1; D is possibly TRBD2 (6 bases). The V and J ends lost 6 bases and 5 bases respectively, with 16 bases between them. CDR3 length: 15 amino acids. The germline CDR1 and CDR2 sequences are KGHDR and SFDVKD. The CDR3 region is CATSRPEAGNNEQFF. Written as DNA, the CDR3 is TGTGCCACCAGTCGTCCCGAGGCGGGGAACAATGAGCAGTTCTTC.

This clonotype came up many times. This sequence joins TRBV5-5 and TRBJ1-2, with D possibly being TRBD1 (6 bases). The germline V gene has CDR1 SGHKS and CDR2 YYEKEE (reference sequence). The CDR3 is 13 residues long. V was pared by 4 bases and J by 6 bases, with 13 bases between. CDR3 in DNA: TGTGCCAGCAGCAAATGGGACACGAATGGCTACACCTTC. It yields the protein CASSKWDTNGYTF.

This clonotype was seen repeatedly, ten times or more. The V and J genes are TRBV7-2 and TRBJ1-1; no reliable D call. The V end lost 5 bases, the J end lost 5 bases, and 12 bases lay between the germline ends. The germline V gene has CDR1 SGHTA and CDR2 FQGNSA. The length of the CDR3 is 13 residues. The CDR3 DNA is TGTGCCAGCAGCCGGAGGGTTAGGACTGAAGCTTTCTTT. The encoded protein is CASSRRVRTEAFF.

This clonotype was found a few times. The chain employs TRBV7-3 and TRBJ2-2, with 8 bases identical to TRBD1. The CDR3 spans 14 residues. The junction had 3 bases not matched to a gene; V was cut back by 5 bases and J by 4 bases. Per the germline V gene, CDR1 is SGHTA and CDR2 is FQGTGA. CDR3 sequence reads: CASSRQGITGELFF. The CDR3 nucleotides are TGTGCCAGCAGCCGACAGGGGATCACCGGGGAGCTGTTTTTT.

This clonotype was counted only a few times. V and J are TRBV28 and TRBJ1-1; D gene unclear. Per germline, CDR1 MDHEN and CDR2 SYDVKM. The CDR3 is made up of 12 amino acids. The V gene lost 1 base and the J gene lost 10 bases, with 10 bases spanning the gap. CDR3 sequence reads: CASSLYGKSAFF. The CDR3 DNA follows: TGTGCCAGCAGTTTATACGGCAAATCAGCTTTCTTT.